One and the same sample provided the 6 T cell receptor beta chains below, sequenced in a study of T cells in Graves' hyperthyroidism and ophthalmopathy. TCR beta CDR3 regions were amplified from RNA transcripts. Initially, a first-round RT-PCR of the TCR CDR3 employed the HTBI primer set. TCRdb called the multiplex PCR reads again in MiXCR, with one record for every CDR3 protein. The data hold a few hundred thousand distinct CDR3 sequences, with around a sixth observed a single time. Sequences were obtained from blood. All receptors derive from a woman in her 30s with Graves' hyperthyroidism.

The rearrangement links TRBV7-2 to TRBJ2-1, with TRBD1 matching 8 bases. The germline gives CDR1 SGHTA, CDR2 FQGNSA. V trimming: 6 bases; J trimming: 4 bases; junction bases outside the gene matches: 8. The CDR3 contains 15 residues. CDR3 sequence (DNA): TGTGCCAGCAGATGGACAGGGTCGCAATACAATGAGCAGTTCTTC. Translation gives CASRWTGSQYNEQFF.

This clonotype was detected ten times or more. The chain employs TRBV7-9 and TRBJ2-2, with D perhaps TRBD1 (6 bases). The length of the CDR3 is 15 residues. Germline values: CDR1 SEHNR, CDR2 FQNEAQ (reference sequence). The germline V and J ends were trimmed by 4 bases and 0 bases, with 9 bases remaining between them. This CDR3 is CASSSGASNTGELFF. The CDR3 bases are TGTGCCAGCAGCTCAGGGGCCTCGAACACCGGGGAGCTGTTTTTT.

This clonotype was detected many times. The V and J genes are TRBV2 and TRBJ1-2, with D unclear. Germline CDR1 SNHLY, CDR2 FYNNEI. The V end was cut by 3 bases, the J end by 6 bases, with 11 bases between. This CDR3 contains 13 residues. The CDR3 DNA follows: TGTGCCAGCAGTGACAGGAACTCAAATGGCTACACCTTC. Translated, it gives CASSDRNSNGYTF. Supplemented by reference TRBV2 and TRBJ1-2, the full variable domain reads EPEVTQTPSHQVTQMGQEVILRCVPISNHLYFYWYRQILGQKVEFLVSFYNNEISEKSEIFDDQFSVERPDGSNFTLKIRSTKLEDSAMYFCASSDRNSNGYTFGSGTRLTVV.

This clonotype occurred many times. Here the CDR3 reads CASSATSGGIYEQYF. DNA for the CDR3: TGCGCCAGCAGCGCGACTAGCGGGGGAATCTACGAGCAGTACTTC. The genes are TRBV5-1 and TRBJ2-7; TRBD2 aligns across 12 bases. CDR1 SGHRS and CDR2 YFSETQ come from the germline V gene. V lost 4 bases to trimming and J lost 3 bases; unmatched junction nucleotides: 5. This CDR3 comprises 15 residues.

The chain has TRBV6-6 and TRBJ2-1; no definite D call. The CDR3 is made up of 15 amino acids. Between the trimmed V and J ends, which lost 2 bases and 3 bases, there was a span of 11 bases. Germline-derived CDR1 and CDR2 are MNHNY and SVGAGI (reference sequence). CDR3 sequence (DNA): TGTGCCAGCAGTTACGTCCAACCCCTCTACAATGAGCAGTTCTTC. It codes for CASSYVQPLYNEQFF.

This clonotype appeared a few times. This chain joins TRBV5-1 and TRBJ2-2, with D unclear. The CDR3 is made up of 15 amino acids. In germline, CDR1 is SGHRS, CDR2 YFSETQ. Trimming pared 2 bases from V and 2 bases from J, leaving 10 bases between. The CDR3 DNA sequence: TGCGCCAGCAGCTTTCCTAGTTCAAACACCGGGGAGCTGTTTTTT. It yields the protein CASSFPSSNTGELFF.